The rows below give T cell receptor beta chains drawn from one sample of a study of beta chain features in type 1 diabetes. Data came from immunoSEQ multiplex PCR; TCRdb stores just in-frame clones and leaves some out. The sample holds about 260,000 clones, roughly 20% seen once. Sequencing was performed on naive CD4+ T cells from blood. Source of these receptors: a woman aged 40-49 years with type 1 diabetes. The conserved cysteine and the conserved F or W are not part of the CDR3 here. The order of the fields is V gene, J gene, clone size, CDR3 protein. Size is omitted from some rows. Given values are once, few, many or a class for expanded clones.

TRBV11-2	TRBJ2-5	few	ASSTRQGQETQY
TRBV19	TRBJ2-1	few	ASSGGGDEQF
TRBV6-6	TRBJ1-3	few	ASTEQGARGNTIY
TRBV5-4	TRBJ2-1	NA	ASSRSGRSNEQF
TRBV7-2	TRBJ2-3	NA	ASSSAGLAGGIDTQY
TRBV2	TRBJ1-4	few	ASSAQGAANEKLF
TRBV2	TRBJ2-5	few	ASSGQGQETQY
TRBV29-1	NA	NA	SVGQALAYEQY
TRBV7-2	TRBJ1-6	NA	ASSQETPGQGYSPLH
TRBV5-4	TRBJ2-7	few	ASSLWAAHPYEQY
TRBV7-9	TRBJ1-5	few	ASSSTPQQNQPQH
TRBV11-1	TRBJ2-3	few	ASSYSAVPNTQY
TRBV7-2	TRBJ2-7	NA	ASSRYSYEQY
TRBV6-5	TRBJ1-2	NA	ASSEPGHLLST
TRBV9	TRBJ1-4	NA	ASSPAGGEKLF
TRBV4-2	TRBJ2-7	NA	ASSQDLYAVGAGGSYEQY
TRBV18	TRBJ1-1	NA	ASSPDLVESAF
TRBV7-2	TRBJ2-3	few	ASSRTSGASTDTQY
TRBV9	TRBJ2-3	few	ASSVGGLQGTVN
TRBV4-2	TRBJ1-2	few	ASRRGAAYGYT
TRBV7-9	TRBJ1-1	few	ASSLDSWSTEAF
TRBV20-1	TRBJ1-2	few	SAYSFYGYT